These T cell receptor beta chains were read from a single sample in a study of OX40 agonist ivuxolimab in advanced cancers. Sequencing used immunoSEQ multiplex PCR; TCRdb keeps in-frame clones, though not all of them. The data contain over 60,000 clones, roughly 85% of them singletons. The sample was CD4+ or CD8+ T cells sorted from blood, taken in a trial of the OX40 agonist ivuxolimab. All receptors derive from an adult with an advanced solid tumor such as melanoma, head and neck, liver or kidney cancer. CDR3s include the opening cysteine and the closing phenylalanine or tryptophan. A D gene is named only where the DNA matches it firmly. Part of the rows lack a size; the others show once, few, many or a class for expanded clones.

V gene: TRBV9
D gene: TRBD1
clone size: -
J gene: TRBJ2-7
CDR3 DNA: TGTGCCAGCAGCGGTCGAGGGATGGACAGGGTATGTGAGCAGTACTTC
CDR3 protein: CASSGRGMDRVCEQYF

V gene: TRBV10-2
D gene: -
clone size: -
J gene: TRBJ2-2
CDR3 DNA: TGCGCCAGCAGTCGAAGTTCAGTTGGCGGGGAGCTGTTTTTT
CDR3 protein: CASSRSSVGGELFF

V gene: TRBV6-1
D gene: -
clone size: -
J gene: TRBJ1-5
CDR3 DNA: TGTGCCAGCAGTCATCAACAGGGAAAGCATCAGCCCCAGCATTTT
CDR3 protein: CASSHQQGKHQPQHF

V gene: TRBV5-1
D gene: TRBD2
clone size: -
J gene: TRBJ2-3
CDR3 DNA: TGCGCCAGCAGCTTTGGCGGGGGAGACACAGATACGCAGTATTTT
CDR3 protein: CASSFGGGDTDTQYF

V gene: TRBV20-1
D gene: -
clone size: few
J gene: TRBJ1-5
CDR3 DNA: TGCAGTGCTAGAGATCGGGAGCCCCAGCATTTT
CDR3 protein: CSARDREPQHF

V gene: TRBV9
D gene: TRBD2
clone size: -
J gene: TRBJ2-3
CDR3 DNA: TGTGCCAGCAGCGTAGCAGCGGGAGGGCCAGTAGATACGCAGTATTTT
CDR3 protein: CASSVAAGGPVDTQYF

V gene: TRBV7-3
D gene: TRBD1
clone size: -
J gene: TRBJ1-6
CDR3 DNA: TGTGCCAGCAGCTTTACGGGACAGGGGAATAATTCACCCCTCCACTTT
CDR3 protein: CASSFTGQGNNSPLHF

V gene: TRBV10-3
D gene: -
clone size: -
J gene: TRBJ1-5
CDR3 DNA: TGTGCCATCAGTGAGTCTCGTGGGGGAGTGGATCAGCCCCAGCATTTT
CDR3 protein: CAISESRGGVDQPQHF

V gene: TRBV12-1
D gene: -
clone size: -
J gene: TRBJ2-2
CDR3 DNA: TGTGCCAGCAGCTTTGATAAAGGGGGGCTAGCGGGGAACACCGGGGAGCTGTTTTTT
CDR3 protein: CASSFDKGGLAGNTGELFF

V gene: TRBV7-3
D gene: TRBD2
clone size: -
J gene: TRBJ2-1
CDR3 DNA: TGTGCCTCCGGCCCCCGGGGGGGTGAGCAGTTCTTC
CDR3 protein: CASGPRGGEQFF

V gene: TRBV29-1
D gene: TRBD1
clone size: -
J gene: TRBJ1-1
CDR3 DNA: TGCAGCGTTGAAACCGGACAGGGGGCCTTTACTGAAGCTTTCTTT
CDR3 protein: CSVETGQGAFTEAFF

V gene: TRBV7-2
D gene: -
clone size: -
J gene: TRBJ2-1
CDR3 DNA: TGTGCCAGCAGCTGGGGGACTGGAGAGAATGAGCAGTTCTTC
CDR3 protein: CASSWGTGENEQFF

V gene: TRBV11-1
D gene: TRBD2
clone size: -
J gene: TRBJ2-3
CDR3 DNA: TGTGCCAGCAGCTCCGGACTAGCGGGAGGTCCCACAGATACGCAGTATTTT
CDR3 protein: CASSSGLAGGPTDTQYF

V gene: TRBV28
D gene: -
clone size: -
J gene: TRBJ1-4
CDR3 DNA: TGTGCCAGCAGTTATGCTGCAACTAATGAAAAACTGTTTTTT
CDR3 protein: CASSYAATNEKLFF

V gene: TRBV9
D gene: TRBD1
clone size: once
J gene: TRBJ1-2
CDR3 DNA: TGTGCCAGCAGCGCCTCGACAGGGAGTCAGTATGGCTACACCTTC
CDR3 protein: CASSASTGSQYGYTF